This passage covers 24 T cell receptor beta chains from one sample sequenced in a study of vaccination and CD4 T cells after COVID-19. Sequencing of the DNA from cultured CD4+ T cells was carried out with the Oncomine TCR Beta short-read assay. TCRdb processed the PCR reads anew with MiXCR; each CDR3 protein has one entry. This table holds over 10,000 distinct CDR3 sequences, roughly three quarters found once. Antigens of these TCRs are unknown. Specified treatment: approximately nine-day PBMC culture with coronavirus spike peptide pools or control peptides (ViraFEST assay). The sequenced sample consisted of CD4+ T cells from blood, cultured in vitro. The receptors derive from a human donor who had recovered from COVID-19.

The chain recombines TRBV10-3 with TRBJ1-1; TRBD1 matches at 7 bases. The trim removed 6 bases at V and 13 bases at J, leaving 14 bases unmatched. The CDR3 has 13 amino acids. Germline CDR1 reads ENHRY; CDR2 reads SYGVKD. CDR3 amino acids: CAIRGGPDRRVFF. In nucleotides, the CDR3 is TGTGCCATCAGGGGCGGTCCGGACAGGCGGGTTTTCTTT.

The table lists this clonotype with a few counts. The chain has TRBV7-6 and TRBJ2-7; perhaps TRBD1 as D (6 bases). Germline V gives CDR1 SGHVS, CDR2 FNYEAQ. Trimming removed 1 base from V and 2 bases from J, with 6 bases in between. The CDR3 sequence is 13 residues long. CDR3 residues: CASSLGTAYEQYF. The CDR3 coding sequence is TGTGCCAGCAGCTTAGGGACAGCCTACGAGCAGTACTTC.

This chain connects TRBV7-3 to TRBJ2-1; tentative D call: TRBD2 (6 bases). Looked up from germline, CDR1 is SGHTA and CDR2 is FQGTGA. The CDR3 extends over 16 amino acids. The V gene lost 0 bases and the J gene lost 0 bases, with 9 bases spanning the gap. The CDR3 spells CASSLTAGSSYNEQFF. CDR3 nucleotides: TGTGCCAGCAGCTTAACGGCGGGGAGCTCCTACAATGAGCAGTTCTTC.

The gene calls are TRBV20-1 and TRBJ2-3; D is uncertain. V lost 0 bases and J lost 2, with 9 bases in between. This CDR3 contains 14 residues. CDR1 and CDR2 from the germline V gene are DFQATT and SNEGSKA (reference sequence). In DNA, the CDR3 is TGCAGTGCTAGAGATAGACGGCTCACAGATACGCAGTATTTT. It codes for CSARDRRLTDTQYF.

The chain links TRBV5-6 to TRBJ2-7, with 8 nucleotides matching TRBD2. V shed 1 base and J 3 bases; nucleotides not matched to a gene: 6. This CDR3 has 15 residues. CDR1 is SGHDT and CDR2 is YYEEEE in the germline V gene. The CDR3 DNA sequence: TGTGCCAGCAGCTTGAAGCGGGGGTCCCTCTACGAGCAGTACTTC. It specifies CASSLKRGSLYEQYF.

The gene calls are TRBV12-5 and TRBJ1-1; D uncertain. CDR3 length equals 13 residues. CDR1 and CDR2 from the germline V gene are LGHNT and FRNRAP. The V end lost 8 bases, the J end lost 0 bases, and 10 bases lay between the germline ends. As DNA, the CDR3 is TGTGCTAGTATGGAGGGCATGAACACTGAAGCTTTCTTT. This sequence encodes CASMEGMNTEAFF. Looking up the rest from reference TRBV12-5 and TRBJ1-1 gives the full variable domain: DARVTQTPRHKVTEMGQEVTMRCQPILGHNTVFWYRQTMMQGLELLAYFRNRAPLDDSGMPKDRFSAEMPDATLATLKIQPSEPRDSAVYFCASMEGMNTEAFFGQGTRLTVV.

The chain recombines TRBV19 with TRBJ2-3; 7 bases align to TRBD1. Germline assignment: CDR1 LNHDA and CDR2 SQIVND (reference sequence). V lost 3 bases and J lost 4; bases outside the gene matches: 4. The CDR3 has 14 amino acids. The CDR3 loop is CASSIKGGADTQYF. DNA of the CDR3: TGTGCCAGTAGTATTAAAGGGGGCGCAGATACGCAGTATTTT.

J is TRBJ1-6 and V is TRBV6-4; D might be TRBD1 (5 bases). The germline V gene has CDR1 MRHNA and CDR2 SNTAGT. Trimming took off 2 bases at V and 8 bases at J, with 7 bases between the two ends. This CDR3 region has 13 residues. In DNA form, the CDR3 reads TGTGCCAGCAGTGACGGGGACTATTCACCCCTCCACTTT. Encoded protein: CASSDGDYSPLHF.

The chain combines TRBV27 with TRBJ1-2; D possibly corresponds to TRBD1 (5 bases). This CDR3 has 15 residues. The germline V and J ends were trimmed by 3 bases and 4 bases, with 15 bases remaining between them. The germline gives CDR1 MNHEY, CDR2 SMNVEV (reference sequence). As DNA, the CDR3 is TGTGCCAGCAGTTTCTACGGTACAGGTAGCTATGGCTACACCTTC. Protein sequence: CASSFYGTGSYGYTF.

The rearrangement links TRBV28 to TRBJ2-7; no clear D. CDR1 is MDHEN, CDR2 SYDVKM, per germline. The CDR3 consists of 13 residues. Deletions cut 2 bases from V and 3 bases from J, with 8 bases between. CDR3: CASSLGPLYEQYF. The CDR3 DNA is TGTGCCAGCAGTTTAGGCCCCCTCTACGAGCAGTACTTC.

This clonotype was counted between two and nine times. This chain joins TRBV20-1 and TRBJ2-7, with 12 positions matching TRBD2. The CDR3 sequence is 14 residues long. CDR1 is DFQATT and CDR2 is SNEGSKA in the germline V gene (reference sequence). V lost 5 bases, J lost 6 bases, and 8 bases stayed unmatched. CDR3 region: CSAGPSGRAAEQYF. In nucleotides, the CDR3 is TGCAGTGCTGGCCCTAGCGGGAGGGCCGCCGAGCAGTACTTC.

CDR3 amino acids: CASSLADRGTGELFF. CDR3 bases: TGTGCCAGCAGCTTAGCGGACAGGGGGACCGGGGAGCTGTTTTTT. The chain carries TRBV7-2 and TRBJ2-2, with 10 bases matching TRBD1. Germline CDR1 SGHTA, CDR2 FQGNSA. This CDR3 contains 15 residues. The V segment lost 0 bases and the J segment 5 bases; nucleotides outside the gene matches: 0.

This clonotype was seen only a few times. The J gene is TRBJ1-3, the V gene TRBV6-1; tentatively, D is TRBD1 (5 bases). CDR1 is MNHNS and CDR2 is SASEGT in the germline V gene. This CDR3 is 15 amino acids long. Trimming shortened V by 4 bases and J by 3 bases, and 13 bases separated the two germline ends. CDR3 amino acids: CASSAGGTGGNTIYF. CDR3 bases: TGTGCCAGCAGTGCTGGAGGGACGGGTGGAAACACCATATATTTT.

The chain is built from TRBV27 and TRBJ2-3; D not resolved. CDR3 size: 12 residues. Germline CDR1 and CDR2: MNHEY and SMNVEV (reference sequence). V was trimmed by 8 bases and J by 2 bases, leaving 8 bases between them. The CDR3 sequence: CASSYNTDTQYF. CDR3 coding DNA: TGTGCCAGCTCCTACAACACAGATACGCAGTATTTT.

The J gene is TRBJ1-5, the V gene TRBV6-1; D perhaps matches TRBD1 (6 bases). The length of the CDR3 is 17 residues. CDR1 and CDR2 from the germline V gene are MNHNS and SASEGT. Trimming took 5 bases from V and 0 from J, leaving 17 bases between them. CDR3 protein: CASSPRGGAGSNQPQHF. The CDR3 DNA sequence: TGTGCCAGCAGTCCACGGGGGGGCGCAGGTAGCAATCAGCCCCAGCATTTT.

CDR3 sequence reads: CASKDPVATDTQYF. CDR3 DNA: TGTGCCAGCAAGGACCCCGTCGCCACAGATACGCAGTATTTT. J is TRBJ2-3 and V is TRBV28; D gene uncertain. Trimming pared 7 bases from V and 2 bases from J, leaving 13 bases between. This CDR3 is built from 14 residues. Germline lookup yields CDR1 MDHEN and CDR2 SYDVKM.

The CDR3 DNA reads TGTGCCAGCAGTCCACGGATCCCTTTGGATCAGCCCCAGCATTTT. This encodes CASSPRIPLDQPQHF. The rearrangement joins TRBV28 to TRBJ1-5; D gene ambiguous. This CDR3 region has 15 residues. V gave up 5 bases and J gave up 5 bases, with 16 bases separating them. Germline loops: CDR1 MDHEN, CDR2 SYDVKM. Complete variable domain (other parts from reference TRBV28 and TRBJ1-5): DVKVTQSSRYLVKRTGEKVFLECVQDMDHENMFWYRQDPGLGLRLIYFSYDVKMKEKGDIPEGYSVSREKKERFSLILESASTNQTSMYLCASSPRIPLDQPQHFGDGTRLSIL.

The DNA of the CDR3 is TGTGCCAGCATCGACCTTTCCGTGAAGGGGAACACCGGGGAGCTGTTTTTT. As protein: CASIDLSVKGNTGELFF. V and J are TRBV6-1 and TRBJ2-2; D is unclear. This CDR3 contains 17 residues. V lost 7 bases, J lost 1 base, and 19 bases lay in between. Germline CDR1 reads MNHNS; CDR2 reads SASEGT.

The J gene is TRBJ2-1, the V gene TRBV27; 8 bases match TRBD1. With 1 base clipped from V and 3 bases from J, the junction kept 5 bases outside the gene matches. This CDR3 contains 16 residues. Germline CDR1 and CDR2: MNHEY and SMNVEV (reference sequence). The CDR3 sequence: CASSLLGTGSYNEQFF. CDR3 in DNA: TGTGCCAGCAGTTTATTGGGGACAGGTAGCTACAATGAGCAGTTCTTC.

The chain is built from TRBV7-3 and TRBJ1-1, with a weak D call TRBD1 (6 bases). This CDR3 comprises 17 residues. From germline, CDR1 is SGHTA and CDR2 FQGTGA. Trimming shortened V by 5 bases and J by 2 bases, and 21 bases separated the two germline ends. CDR3 in DNA: TGTGCCAGCAGCACAACAGGGCTCGGGGGAAAAAACACTGAAGCTTTCTTT. It translates to CASSTTGLGGKNTEAFF.

This chain uses TRBV7-6 with TRBJ1-1; no clear D gene. Germline-derived CDR1 and CDR2 are SGHVS and FNYEAQ. V lost 1 base and J lost 5, with 8 bases in between. CDR3 length: 13 amino acids. CDR3 sequence reads: CASSLGGVTEAFF. For the CDR3, the DNA is TGTGCCAGCAGCTTAGGTGGAGTGACTGAAGCTTTCTTT.

V gene TRBV19 combines with J gene TRBJ1-1; 10 positions agree with TRBD1. CDR3 length equals 16 residues. Germline V CDR1 and CDR2: LNHDA, SQIVND (reference sequence). Unmatched junction bases numbered 6, after V lost 5 bases and J lost 0 bases. The CDR3 bases are TGTGCCAGTAGTGCCGGGACAGGGGCTTTGAACACTGAAGCTTTCTTT. Amino acid sequence: CASSAGTGALNTEAFF.

This sequence joins TRBV6-2 or TRBV6-3 and TRBJ2-5, with D unresolved. Looked up from germline, CDR1 is MNHEY and CDR2 is SVGEGT. This CDR3 contains 16 residues. V lost 5 bases to trimming and J lost 2 bases, with 18 bases between them. The CDR3 reads CASSTWGSGTQETQYF. Here the CDR3 DNA reads TGTGCCAGCAGTACCTGGGGATCCGGAACACAAGAGACCCAGTACTTC.

The rearrangement joins TRBV7-2 to TRBJ1-2; a possible D gene is TRBD1 (5 bases). Germline V gene data show CDR1 as SGHTA and CDR2 as FQGNSA. With 5 bases removed from V and 6 bases from J, the gap between germline ends came to 13 bases. This CDR3 spans 13 amino acids. Here the CDR3 reads CASSNQGIDGYTF. Written as DNA, the CDR3 is TGTGCCAGCAGCAATCAGGGTATAGATGGCTACACCTTC.